The clone carrying this T cell receptor beta chain was seen once. The sample belongs to a study of blood T cell repertoires in COVID-19. Study overall: The United States, Italy and Spain provided the acute and convalescent COVID-19 samples. Nucleic acid was either cDNA or gDNA, and it came from T cells, B-cell-depleted T cells, or PBMCs.

In the authors' workflow: Amplification from reference gene primers served as the basis for estimated nucleated cell counts. Profiling relied on immunoSEQ multiplex PCR, and the TCRdb table lists in-frame clones only, not all of them. Clonal size and the V and J genes are those of that table, whereas D and trimming came from the DNA. The profile shows 55,000 to 75,000 clones, about 80% of them singletons. Germline assignment: CDR1 LNHDA and CDR2 SQIVND (reference sequence). The CDR3 consists of 16 residues. The V segment lost 4 bases and the J segment 1 base; nucleotides outside the gene matches: 4. Sample: peripheral blood. The chain combines TRBV19 with TRBJ1-1, with 12 bases matching TRBD1. The sequence came from a woman in her 70s with acute or convalescent COVID-19. DNA of the CDR3: TGTGCCAGTAGTACCGGGACAGGGGGCTGGAACACTGAAGCTTTCTTT. Its protein product is CASSTGTGGWNTEAFF.